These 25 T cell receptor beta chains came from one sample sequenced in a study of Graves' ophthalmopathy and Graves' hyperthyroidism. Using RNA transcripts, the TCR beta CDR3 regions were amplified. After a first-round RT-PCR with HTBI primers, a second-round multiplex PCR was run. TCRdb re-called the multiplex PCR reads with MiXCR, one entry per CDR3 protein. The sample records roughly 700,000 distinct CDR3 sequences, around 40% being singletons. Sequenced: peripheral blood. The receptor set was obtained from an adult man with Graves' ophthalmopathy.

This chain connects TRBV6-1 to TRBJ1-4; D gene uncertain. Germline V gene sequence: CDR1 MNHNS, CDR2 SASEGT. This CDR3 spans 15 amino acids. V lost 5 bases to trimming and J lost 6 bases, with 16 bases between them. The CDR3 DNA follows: TGTGCCAGCAGTTACATCGGTGAGAGAGATGAAAAACTGTTTTTT. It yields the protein CASSYIGERDEKLFF.

The CDR3 region is CASSIQSPGNEKLFF. DNA for the CDR3: TGTGCCAGCTCAATCCAGTCCCCCGGTAATGAAAAACTGTTTTTT. The chain carries TRBV25-1 and TRBJ1-4; D is ambiguous. This CDR3 comprises 15 residues. The ends were cut back, 8 bases at V and 4 bases at J, with 17 bases in the middle. Looked up from germline, CDR1 is MGHDK and CDR2 is SYGVNS.

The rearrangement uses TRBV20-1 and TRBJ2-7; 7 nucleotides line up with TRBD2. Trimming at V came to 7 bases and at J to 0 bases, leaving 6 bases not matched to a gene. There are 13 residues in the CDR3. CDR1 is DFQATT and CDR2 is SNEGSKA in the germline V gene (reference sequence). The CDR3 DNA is TGCAGTGTACGTGGGGGGGGCTCCTACGAGCAGTACTTC. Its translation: CSVRGGGSYEQYF.

CDR3 residues: CAISGEDWHNEQFF. DNA for the CDR3: TGTGCCATCAGTGGGGAGGACTGGCACAATGAGCAGTTCTTC. The rearrangement joins TRBV7-9 to TRBJ2-1; D possibly corresponds to TRBD2 (6 bases). Trimming took 10 bases from V and 5 from J, leaving 18 bases between them. The CDR3 spans 14 residues. The germline gives CDR1 SEHNR, CDR2 FQNEAQ (reference sequence).

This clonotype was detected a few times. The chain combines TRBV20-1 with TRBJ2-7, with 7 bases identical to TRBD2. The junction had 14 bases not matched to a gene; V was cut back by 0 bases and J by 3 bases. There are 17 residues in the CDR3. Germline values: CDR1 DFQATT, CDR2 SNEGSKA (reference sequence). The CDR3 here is CSARETRFERDIYEQYF. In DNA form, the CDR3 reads TGCAGTGCTAGAGAGACGAGATTTGAGCGGGATATCTACGAGCAGTACTTC.

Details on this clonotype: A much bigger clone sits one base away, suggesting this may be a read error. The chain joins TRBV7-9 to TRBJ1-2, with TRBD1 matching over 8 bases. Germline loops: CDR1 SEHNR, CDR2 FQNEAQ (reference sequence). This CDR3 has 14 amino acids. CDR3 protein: CASSLGLGQDGCTF. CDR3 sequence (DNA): TGTGCCAGCAGCTTAGGTCTGGGACAGGATGGCTGCACCTTC.

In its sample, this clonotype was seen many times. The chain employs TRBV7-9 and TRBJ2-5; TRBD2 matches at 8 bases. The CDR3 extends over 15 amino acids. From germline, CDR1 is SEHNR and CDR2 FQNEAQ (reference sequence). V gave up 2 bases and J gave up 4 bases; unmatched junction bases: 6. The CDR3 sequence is CASSLSGGRRETQYF. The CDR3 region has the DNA TGTGCCAGCAGCTTATCCGGCGGGAGGAGAGAGACCCAGTACTTC.

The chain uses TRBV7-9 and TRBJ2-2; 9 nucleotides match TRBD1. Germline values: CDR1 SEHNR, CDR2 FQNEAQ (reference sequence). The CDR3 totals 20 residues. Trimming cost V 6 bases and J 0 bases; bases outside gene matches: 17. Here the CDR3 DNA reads TGTGCCAGCAGTTTACCGGCATGGACAGGGGCCGACGCGAACACCGGGGAGCTGTTTTTT. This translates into CASSLPAWTGADANTGELFF.

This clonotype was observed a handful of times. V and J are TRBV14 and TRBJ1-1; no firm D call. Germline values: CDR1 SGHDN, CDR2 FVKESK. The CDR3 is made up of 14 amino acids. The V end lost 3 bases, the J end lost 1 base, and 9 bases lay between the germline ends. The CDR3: CASSQGMWNTEAFF. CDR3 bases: TGTGCCAGCAGCCAGGGTATGTGGAACACTGAAGCTTTCTTT.

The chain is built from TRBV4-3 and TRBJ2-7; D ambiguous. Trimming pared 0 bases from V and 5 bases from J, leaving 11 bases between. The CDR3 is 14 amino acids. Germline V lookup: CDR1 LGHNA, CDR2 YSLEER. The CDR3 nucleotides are TGCGCCAGCAGCCAAGAACCCATCAGCCACGAGCAGTACTTC. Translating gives CASSQEPISHEQYF.

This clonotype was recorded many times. The CDR3 DNA reads TGTGCCATCAGGGGGACAGGGGACAGCAATCAGCCCCAGCATTTT. It translates to CAIRGTGDSNQPQHF. The J gene is TRBJ1-5, the V gene TRBV10-3; 10 bases agree with TRBD1. Germline-derived CDR1 and CDR2 are ENHRY and SYGVKD. V was pared by 6 bases and J by 1 base, with 3 bases of the junction left unmatched. This CDR3 contains 15 residues.

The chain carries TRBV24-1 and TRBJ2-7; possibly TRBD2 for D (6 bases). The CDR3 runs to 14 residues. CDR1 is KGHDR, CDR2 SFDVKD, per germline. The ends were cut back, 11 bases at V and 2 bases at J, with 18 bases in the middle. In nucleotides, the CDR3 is TGTGCCAGCTCACCATCTAGCGATACCTACGAGCAGTACTTC. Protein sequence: CASSPSSDTYEQYF.

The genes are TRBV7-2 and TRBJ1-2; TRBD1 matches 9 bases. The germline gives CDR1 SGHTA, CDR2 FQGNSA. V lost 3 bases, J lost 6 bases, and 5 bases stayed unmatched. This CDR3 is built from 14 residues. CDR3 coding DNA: TGTGCCAGCAGCTTGGCGGGACAGGGACATGGCTACACCTTC. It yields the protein CASSLAGQGHGYTF.

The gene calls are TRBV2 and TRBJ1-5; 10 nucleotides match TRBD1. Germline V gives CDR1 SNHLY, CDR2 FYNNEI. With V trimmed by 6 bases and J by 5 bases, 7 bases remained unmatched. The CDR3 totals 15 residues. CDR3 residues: CASRETGTGDQPQHF. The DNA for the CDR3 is TGTGCCAGCAGGGAGACAGGGACAGGGGATCAGCCCCAGCATTTT.

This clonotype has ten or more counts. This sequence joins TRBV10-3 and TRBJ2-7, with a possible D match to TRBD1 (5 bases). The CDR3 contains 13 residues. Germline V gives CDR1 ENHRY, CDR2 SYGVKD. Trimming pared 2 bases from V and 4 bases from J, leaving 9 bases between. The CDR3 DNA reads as TGTGCCATCAGTGAGAACAGGTTTTACGAGCAGTACTTC. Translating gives CAISENRFYEQYF.

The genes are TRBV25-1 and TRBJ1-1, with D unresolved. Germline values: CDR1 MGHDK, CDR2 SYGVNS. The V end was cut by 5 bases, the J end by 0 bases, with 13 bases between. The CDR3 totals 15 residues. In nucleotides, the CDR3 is TGTGCCAGCAGTACCTCGGGCCTTATGAACACTGAAGCTTTCTTT. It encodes CASSTSGLMNTEAFF.

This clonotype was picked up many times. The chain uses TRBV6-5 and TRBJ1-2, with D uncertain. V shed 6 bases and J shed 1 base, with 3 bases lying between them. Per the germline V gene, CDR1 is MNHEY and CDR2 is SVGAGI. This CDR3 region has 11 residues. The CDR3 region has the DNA TGTGCCAGCAGGTTTAACTATGGCTACACCTTC. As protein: CASRFNYGYTF.

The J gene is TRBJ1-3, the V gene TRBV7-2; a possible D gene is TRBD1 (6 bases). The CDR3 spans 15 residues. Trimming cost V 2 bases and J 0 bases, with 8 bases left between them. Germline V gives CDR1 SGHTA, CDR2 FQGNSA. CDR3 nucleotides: TGTGCCAGCAGCTTACCGGGGGCCTCTGGAAACACCATATATTTT. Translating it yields CASSLPGASGNTIYF.

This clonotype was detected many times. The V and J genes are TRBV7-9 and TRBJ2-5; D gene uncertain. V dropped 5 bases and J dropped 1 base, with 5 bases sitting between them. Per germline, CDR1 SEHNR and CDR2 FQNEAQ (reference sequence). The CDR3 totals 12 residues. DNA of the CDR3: TGTGCCAGCAGCAGCACCCAAGAGACCCAGTACTTC. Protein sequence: CASSSTQETQYF.

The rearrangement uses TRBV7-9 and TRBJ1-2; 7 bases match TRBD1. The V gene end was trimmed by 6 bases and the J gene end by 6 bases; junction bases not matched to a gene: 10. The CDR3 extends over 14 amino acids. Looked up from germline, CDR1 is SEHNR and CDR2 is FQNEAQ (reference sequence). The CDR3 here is CASSEEGGTDGYTF. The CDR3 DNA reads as TGTGCCAGCAGTGAAGAAGGCGGGACAGATGGCTACACCTTC.

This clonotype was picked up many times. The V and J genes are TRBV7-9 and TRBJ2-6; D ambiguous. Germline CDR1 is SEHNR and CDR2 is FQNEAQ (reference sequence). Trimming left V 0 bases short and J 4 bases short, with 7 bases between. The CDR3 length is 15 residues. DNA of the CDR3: TGTGCCAGCAGCTTAGCGCCGTCCGGGGCCAACGTCCTGACTTTC. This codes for CASSLAPSGANVLTF.

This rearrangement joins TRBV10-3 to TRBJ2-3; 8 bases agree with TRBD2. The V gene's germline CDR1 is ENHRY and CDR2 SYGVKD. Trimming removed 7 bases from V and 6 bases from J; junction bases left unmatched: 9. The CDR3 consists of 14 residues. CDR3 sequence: CAIIVSGALDTQYF. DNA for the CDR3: TGTGCCATCATCGTTAGCGGGGCCTTGGATACGCAGTATTTT.

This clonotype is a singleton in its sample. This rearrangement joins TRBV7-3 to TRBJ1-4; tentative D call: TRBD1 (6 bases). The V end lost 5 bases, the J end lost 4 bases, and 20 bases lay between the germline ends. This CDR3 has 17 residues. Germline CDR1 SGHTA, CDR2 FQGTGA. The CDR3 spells CASSPNSGQRFNEKLFF. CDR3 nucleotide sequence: TGTGCCAGCAGCCCGAACTCCGGACAGCGCTTTAATGAAAAACTGTTTTTT. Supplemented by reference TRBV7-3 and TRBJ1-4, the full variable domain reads GAGVSQTPSNKVTEKGKYVELRCDPISGHTALYWYRQSLGQGPEFLIYFQGTGAADDSGLPNDRFFAVRPEGSVSTLKIQRTERGDSAVYLCASSPNSGQRFNEKLFFGSGTQLSVL.

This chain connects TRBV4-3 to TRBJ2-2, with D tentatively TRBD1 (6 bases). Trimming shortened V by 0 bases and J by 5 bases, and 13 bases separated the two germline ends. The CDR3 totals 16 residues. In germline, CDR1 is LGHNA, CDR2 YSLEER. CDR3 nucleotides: TGCGCCAGCAGCCAAGACCACAGGGTGTGGACCGGGGAGCTGTTTTTT. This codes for CASSQDHRVWTGELFF.

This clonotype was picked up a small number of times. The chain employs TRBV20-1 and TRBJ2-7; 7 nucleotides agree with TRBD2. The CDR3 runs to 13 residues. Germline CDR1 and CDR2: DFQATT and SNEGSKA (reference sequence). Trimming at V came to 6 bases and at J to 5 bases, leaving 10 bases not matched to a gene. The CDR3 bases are TGCAGTGCCGAGAAAGCGGGAACTAACGAGCAGTACTTC. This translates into CSAEKAGTNEQYF.